This T cell receptor (beta chain) was sequenced during a study of CD8+CD57+ T cells in acquired aplastic anemia. In this sample, this clonotype turned up many times. The CDR3 totals 15 residues. J lost 4 bases, V lost 9 bases, and 7 bases had no gene match. From germline, CDR1 is MNHEY and CDR2 SVGAGI. Genomic DNA constituted the template upon which TCR beta VDJ and CDR3 profiling was performed. A single record per CDR3 protein comes from TCRdb applying MiXCR to the reads. The sample yields 400,000 to 450,000 distinct CDR3 sequences, roughly 68% seen once. The gene calls are TRBV6-5 and TRBJ2-2, with 11 nucleotides matching TRBD2. The sample was sorted CD4+, CD8+, or CD8+CD57+ T cells (not recorded which) from PBMCs. The receptor comes from a human donor in good health, serving as a control. The CDR3 bases are TGTGCCAGTGGTCCGGGACTAGCGGTCACCGGGGAGCTGTTTTTT. This gives the protein CASGPGLAVTGELFF.